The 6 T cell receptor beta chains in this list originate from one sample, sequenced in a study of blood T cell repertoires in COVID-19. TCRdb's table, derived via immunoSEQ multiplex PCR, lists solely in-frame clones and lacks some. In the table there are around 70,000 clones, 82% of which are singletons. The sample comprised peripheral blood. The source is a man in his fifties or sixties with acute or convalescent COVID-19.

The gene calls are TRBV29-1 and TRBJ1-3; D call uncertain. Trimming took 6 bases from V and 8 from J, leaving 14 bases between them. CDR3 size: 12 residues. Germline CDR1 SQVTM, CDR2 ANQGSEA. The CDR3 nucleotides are TGCAGCGTACGGACCTCCGGGGACACCATATATTTT. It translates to CSVRTSGDTIYF.

CDR3 amino acids: CASSWGLAGTSYEQYF. CDR3 coding DNA: TGTGCCAGCAGCTGGGGACTAGCGGGGACCTCCTACGAGCAGTACTTC. V usage is TRBV5-8 and J usage is TRBJ2-7, with 13 bases matching TRBD2. This CDR3 contains 16 residues. After removal of 3 bases from V and 0 bases from J, the junction contained 3 bases not matched to a gene. Germline-derived CDR1 and CDR2 are SGHTS and YDEGEE. The variable domain in full, completed from reference TRBV5-8 and TRBJ2-7, reads EAGVTQSPTHLIKTRGQQATLRCSPISGHTSVYWYQQALGLGLQFLLWYDEGEERNRGNFPPRFSGRQFPNYSSELNVNALELEDSALYLCASSWGLAGTSYEQYFGPGTRLTVT.

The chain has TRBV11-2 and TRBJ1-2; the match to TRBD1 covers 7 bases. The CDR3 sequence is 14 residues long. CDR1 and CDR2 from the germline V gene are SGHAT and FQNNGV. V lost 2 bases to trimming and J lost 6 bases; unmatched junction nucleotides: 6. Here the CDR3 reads CASSLQGGMHGYTF. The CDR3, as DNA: TGTGCCAGCAGCTTACAGGGGGGTATGCATGGCTACACCTTC.

CDR3 nucleotides: TGTGCCAGCAAGCGACTAGCGGGGGGCCCTCTGCCGCAGTATTTT. It codes for CASKRLAGGPLPQYF. This rearrangement joins TRBV13 to TRBJ2-3; 13 bases fit TRBD2. The junction had 11 bases not matched to a gene; V was cut back by 7 bases and J by 10 bases. Germline V lookup: CDR1 PRHDT, CDR2 FYEKMQ (reference sequence). The CDR3 totals 15 residues.

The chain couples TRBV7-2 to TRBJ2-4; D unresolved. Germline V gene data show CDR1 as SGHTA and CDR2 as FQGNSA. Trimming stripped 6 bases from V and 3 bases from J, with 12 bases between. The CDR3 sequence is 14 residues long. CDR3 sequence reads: CASRPIDFKNIQYF. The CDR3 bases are TGTGCCAGCAGACCAATAGATTTCAAAAACATTCAGTACTTC.

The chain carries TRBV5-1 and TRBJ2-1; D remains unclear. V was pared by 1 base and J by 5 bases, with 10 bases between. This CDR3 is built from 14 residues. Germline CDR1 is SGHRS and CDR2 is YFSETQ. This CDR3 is CASSLRSSDNEQFF. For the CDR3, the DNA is TGCGCCAGCAGCTTGAGATCCAGCGACAATGAGCAGTTCTTC.